Listed below are T cell receptor beta chains from one sample, sequenced in a study of T-cell reconstitution after alpha-beta-depleted transplantation in children. TCRdb reprocessed the PCR reads via MiXCR and lists one record per CDR3 protein. The table records approximately 190,000 distinct CDR3 sequences, 6.3% of them present only once. This sample comprised PBMCs, obtained before TCRalphabeta/CD19-depleted stem cell transplant. The receptors here all came from a girl in the first two years of life with combined immunodeficiency, due to receive a stem cell transplant. Both conserved end residues are part of each CDR3. D genes are given only for firm matches. For some rows the clone size is stated as once, few or many, or as a class when expanded; others skip it.

-	few	TRBV5-1	TRBJ1-3	CASSPGHFDQAGNTIYF	TGCGCCAGCAGCCCGGGACACTTCGACCAGGCTGGAAACACCATATATTTT
-	many	TRBV25-1	TRBJ2-7	CASSRGLYEQYF	TGTGCCAGCAGCAGGGGCCTCTACGAGCAGTACTTC
-	many	TRBV29-1	TRBJ2-5	CSVEVLVKYF	TGCAGCGTTGAAGTACTGGTTAAATACTTC
TRBD2	few	TRBV6-7	TRBJ2-3	CASSYERESGRTDTQYF	TGTGCCAGCAGTTACGAGCGGGAGTCGGGTAGGACAGATACGCAGTATTTT
-	many	TRBV5-1	TRBJ2-7	CASSLESFREQYF	TGCGCCAGCAGCTTGGAAAGTTTTCGCGAGCAGTACTTC
TRBD2	few	TRBV9	TRBJ2-3	CASSAYSGRVDTQYF	TGTGCCAGCAGCGCCTACAGCGGGAGGGTGGATACGCAGTATTTT
-	many	TRBV20-1	TRBJ1-1	CSAMDTEAFF	TGCAGTGCTATGGACACTGAAGCTTTCTTT
TRBD2	many	TRBV13	TRBJ2-7	CASSLGGLAVYEQYF	TGTGCCAGCAGCTTAGGGGGGCTAGCGGTCTACGAGCAGTACTTC
-	many	TRBV29-1	TRBJ2-7	CSVPTENEQYF	TGCAGCGTCCCTACAGAGAACGAGCAGTACTTC
TRBD1	many	TRBV20-1	TRBJ2-1	CSARAESLGTGYNEQFF	TGCAGTGCTAGAGCCGAATCCTTAGGGACAGGCTACAATGAGCAGTTCTTC
-	many	TRBV4-1	TRBJ1-5	CASSQEPDGSNQPQHF	TGCGCCAGCAGCCAGGAGCCCGACGGATCCAATCAGCCCCAGCATTTT
TRBD1	-	TRBV7-9	TRBJ2-3	CASRDAGTGTTDTQYF	TGTGCCAGCAGAGATGCCGGGACAGGGACCACAGATACGCAGTATTTT
-	many	TRBV28	TRBJ2-5	CASSPFGETETQYF	TGTGCCAGCAGTCCCTTCGGGGAAACAGAGACCCAGTACTTC
-	-	TRBV5-4	TRBJ2-1	CASSLDVPSSMDEQFF	TGTGCCAGCAGCTTGGACGTACCGTCTTCAATGGATGAGCAGTTCTTC
-	many	TRBV7-8	TRBJ2-5	CASSLLADQETQYF	TGTGCCAGCAGCCTCTTAGCGGATCAAGAGACCCAGTACTTC
-	many	TRBV4-3	TRBJ2-1	CASSPGGPIYNEQFF	TGCGCCAGCAGCCCAGGAGGGCCCATATACAATGAGCAGTTCTTC
-	many	TRBV2	TRBJ1-5	CASRKEGNQPQHF	TGTGCCAGCAGGAAAGAGGGCAATCAGCCCCAGCATTTT
TRBD2	many	TRBV6-1	TRBJ2-1	CATRIGASGYNEQFF	TGTGCCACCCGAATAGGGGCTAGCGGATACAATGAGCAGTTCTTC
-	many	TRBV7-9	TRBJ1-1	CASSLLTSAGAFF	TGTGCCAGCAGCTTACTAACTAGCGCTGGGGCTTTCTTT
-	-	TRBV7-8	TRBJ2-7	CASSLGQVGGEQYF	TGTGCCAGCAGCTTAGGGCAGGTAGGAGGGGAGCAGTACTTC
TRBD2	many	TRBV29-1	TRBJ2-1	CSVPLLAGGPFSYNEQFF	TGCAGCGTCCCTCTACTAGCGGGAGGGCCTTTTTCCTACAATGAGCAGTTCTTC
TRBD2	many	TRBV12-3/TRBV12-4	TRBJ2-2	CASRLAGTRAGELFF	TGTGCCAGCAGGCTGGCCGGGACTAGGGCCGGGGAGCTGTTTTTT